The TCR beta chain described here comes from a study of type 1 and type 2 diabetes patients. Genomic DNA was the PCR template. Multiplex PCR with 30 forward and 13 reverse primers amplified the TCR beta CDR3. TCRdb called the multiplex PCR reads again in MiXCR, with one record for every CDR3 protein. The sample carries about 270,000 distinct CDR3 sequences, around 47% recorded once. The CDR3 consists of 15 residues. CDR1 MDHEN and CDR2 SYDVKM come from the germline V gene. V shed 2 bases and J shed 0 bases, with 8 bases lying between them. The sample comprised peripheral blood mononuclear cells (PBMCs). This sequence originates from a man in his late teens or twenties with type 2 diabetes. The rearrangement links TRBV28 to TRBJ1-5, with D perhaps TRBD1 (5 bases). This chain's CDR3 is CASSLRGLSNQPQHF. CDR3 nucleotides: TGTGCCAGCAGTTTACGGGGACTTAGCAATCAGCCCCAGCATTTT.